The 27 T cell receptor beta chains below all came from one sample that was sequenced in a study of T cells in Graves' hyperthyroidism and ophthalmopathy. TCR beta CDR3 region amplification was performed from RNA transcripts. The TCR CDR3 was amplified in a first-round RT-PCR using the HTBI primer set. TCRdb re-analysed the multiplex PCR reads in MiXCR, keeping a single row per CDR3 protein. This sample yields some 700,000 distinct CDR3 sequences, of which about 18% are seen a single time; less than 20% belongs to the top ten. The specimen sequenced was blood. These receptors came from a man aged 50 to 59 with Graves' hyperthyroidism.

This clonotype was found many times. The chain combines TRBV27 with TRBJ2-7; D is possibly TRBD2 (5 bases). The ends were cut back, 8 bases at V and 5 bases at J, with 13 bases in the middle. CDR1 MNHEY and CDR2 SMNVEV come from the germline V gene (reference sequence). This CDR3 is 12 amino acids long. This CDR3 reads CASARVKHEQYF. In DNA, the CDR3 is TGTGCCAGCGCGAGGGTGAAGCACGAGCAGTACTTC.

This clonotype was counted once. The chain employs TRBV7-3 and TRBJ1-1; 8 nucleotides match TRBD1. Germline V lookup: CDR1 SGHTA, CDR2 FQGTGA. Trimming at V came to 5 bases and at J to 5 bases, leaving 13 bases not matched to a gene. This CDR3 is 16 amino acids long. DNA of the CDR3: TGTGCCAGCAGCCAAGTTCTTGCGACAGGGGTTACTGAAGCTTTCTTT. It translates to CASSQVLATGVTEAFF.

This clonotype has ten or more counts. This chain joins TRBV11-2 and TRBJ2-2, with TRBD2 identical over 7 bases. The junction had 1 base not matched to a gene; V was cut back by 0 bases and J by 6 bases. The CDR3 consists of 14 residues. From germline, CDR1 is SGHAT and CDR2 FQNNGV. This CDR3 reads CASSLDTSAGELFF. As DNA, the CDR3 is TGTGCCAGCAGCTTAGATACTAGCGCCGGGGAGCTGTTTTTT.

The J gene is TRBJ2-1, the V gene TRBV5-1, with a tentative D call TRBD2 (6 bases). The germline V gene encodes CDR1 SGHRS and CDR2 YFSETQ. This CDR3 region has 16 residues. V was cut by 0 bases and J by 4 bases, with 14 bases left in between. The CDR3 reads CASSLVGGADYNEQFF. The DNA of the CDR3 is TGCGCCAGCAGCTTGGTCGGGGGAGCAGATTACAATGAGCAGTTCTTC. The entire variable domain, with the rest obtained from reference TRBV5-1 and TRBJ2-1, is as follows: KAGVTQTPRYLIKTRGQQVTLSCSPISGHRSVSWYQQTPGQGLQFLFEYFSETQRNKGNFPGRFSGRQFSNSRSEMNVSTLELGDSALYLCASSLVGGADYNEQFFGPGTRLTVL.

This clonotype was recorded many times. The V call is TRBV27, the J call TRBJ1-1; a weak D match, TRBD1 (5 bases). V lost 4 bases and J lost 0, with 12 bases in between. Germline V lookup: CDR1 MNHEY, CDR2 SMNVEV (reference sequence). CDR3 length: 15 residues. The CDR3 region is CASSSPDKLNTEAFF. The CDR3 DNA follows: TGTGCCAGCAGTTCCCCGGACAAATTGAACACTGAAGCTTTCTTT.

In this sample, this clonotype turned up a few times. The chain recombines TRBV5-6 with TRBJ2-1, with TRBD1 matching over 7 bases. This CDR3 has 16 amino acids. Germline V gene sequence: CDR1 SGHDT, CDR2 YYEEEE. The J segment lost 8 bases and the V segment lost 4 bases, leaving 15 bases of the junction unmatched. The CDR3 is CASSPPRGRRGDEQFF. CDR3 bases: TGTGCCAGCAGCCCTCCAAGGGGGCGGCGAGGGGATGAGCAGTTCTTC.

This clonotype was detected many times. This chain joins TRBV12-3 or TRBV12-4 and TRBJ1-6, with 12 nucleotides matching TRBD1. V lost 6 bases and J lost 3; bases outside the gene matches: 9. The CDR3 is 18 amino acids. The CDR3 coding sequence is TGTGCCAGCAGCTCCGGGACAGGGGGCACCATCTATAATTCACCCCTCCACTTT. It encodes CASSSGTGGTIYNSPLHF.

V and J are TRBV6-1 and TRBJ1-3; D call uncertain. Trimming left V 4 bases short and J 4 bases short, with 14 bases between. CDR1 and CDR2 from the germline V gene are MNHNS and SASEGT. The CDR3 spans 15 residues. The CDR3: CASSGGGFGGNTIYF. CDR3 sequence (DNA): TGTGCCAGCAGTGGAGGCGGTTTTGGCGGAAACACCATATATTTT.

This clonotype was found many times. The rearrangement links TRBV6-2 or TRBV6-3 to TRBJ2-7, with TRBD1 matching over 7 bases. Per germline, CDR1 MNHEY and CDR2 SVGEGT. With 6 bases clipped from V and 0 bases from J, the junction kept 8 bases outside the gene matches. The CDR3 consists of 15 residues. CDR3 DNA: TGTGCCAGCAGAACCGGGGACAGCAACTCCTACGAGCAGTACTTC. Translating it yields CASRTGDSNSYEQYF.

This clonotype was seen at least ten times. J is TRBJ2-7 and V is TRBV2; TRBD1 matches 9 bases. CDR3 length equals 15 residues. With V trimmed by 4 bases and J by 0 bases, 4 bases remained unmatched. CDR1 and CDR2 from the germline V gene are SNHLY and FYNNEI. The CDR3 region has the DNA TGTGCCAGCAGTGGTGCGGGACAGGGCTCCTACGAGCAGTACTTC. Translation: CASSGAGQGSYEQYF. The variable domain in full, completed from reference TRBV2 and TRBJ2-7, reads EPEVTQTPSHQVTQMGQEVILRCVPISNHLYFYWYRQILGQKVEFLVSFYNNEISEKSEIFDDQFSVERPDGSNFTLKIRSTKLEDSAMYFCASSGAGQGSYEQYFGPGTRLTVT.

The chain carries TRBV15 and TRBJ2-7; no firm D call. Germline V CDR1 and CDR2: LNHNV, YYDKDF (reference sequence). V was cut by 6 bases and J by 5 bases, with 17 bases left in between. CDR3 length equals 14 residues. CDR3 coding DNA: TGTGCCACCAGTGTAGTCAGTCGTTTGGACGAGCAGTACTTC. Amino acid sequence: CATSVVSRLDEQYF.

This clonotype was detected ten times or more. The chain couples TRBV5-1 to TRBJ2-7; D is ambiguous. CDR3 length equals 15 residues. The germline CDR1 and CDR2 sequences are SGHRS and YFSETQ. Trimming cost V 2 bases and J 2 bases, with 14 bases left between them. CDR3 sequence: CASSFLPGYTYEQYF. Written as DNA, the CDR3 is TGCGCCAGCAGCTTTCTACCCGGGTACACCTACGAGCAGTACTTC.

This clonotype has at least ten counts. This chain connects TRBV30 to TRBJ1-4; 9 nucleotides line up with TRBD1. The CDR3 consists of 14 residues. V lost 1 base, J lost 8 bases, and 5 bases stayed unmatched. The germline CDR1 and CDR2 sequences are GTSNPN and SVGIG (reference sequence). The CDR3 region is CAWSAGTGHEKLFF. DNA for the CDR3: TGTGCCTGGAGTGCCGGGACAGGGCACGAAAAACTGTTTTTT.

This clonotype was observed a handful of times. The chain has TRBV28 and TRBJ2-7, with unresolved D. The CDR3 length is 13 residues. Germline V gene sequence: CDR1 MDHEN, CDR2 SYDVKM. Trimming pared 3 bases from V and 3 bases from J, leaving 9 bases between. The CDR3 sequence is CASSFISYYEQYF. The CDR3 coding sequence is TGTGCCAGCAGTTTTATTAGCTACTACGAGCAGTACTTC. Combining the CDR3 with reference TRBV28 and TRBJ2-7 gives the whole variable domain DVKVTQSSRYLVKRTGEKVFLECVQDMDHENMFWYRQDPGLGLRLIYFSYDVKMKEKGDIPEGYSVSREKKERFSLILESASTNQTSMYLCASSFISYYEQYFGPGTRLTVT.

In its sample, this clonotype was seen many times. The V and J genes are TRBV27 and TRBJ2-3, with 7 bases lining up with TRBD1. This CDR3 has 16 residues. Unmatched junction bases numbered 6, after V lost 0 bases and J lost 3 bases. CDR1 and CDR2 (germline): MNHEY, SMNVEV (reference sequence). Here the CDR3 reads CASSLSRTGRTDTQYF. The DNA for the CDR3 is TGTGCCAGCAGTTTATCGAGGACAGGCCGGACAGATACGCAGTATTTT.

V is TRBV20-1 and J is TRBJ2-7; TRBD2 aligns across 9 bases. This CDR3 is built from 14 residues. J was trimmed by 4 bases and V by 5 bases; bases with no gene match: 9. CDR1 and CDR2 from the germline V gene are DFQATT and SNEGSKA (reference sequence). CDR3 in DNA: TGCAGTGCTCCCGTTCTAGCGGGGATATACGAGCAGTACTTC. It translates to CSAPVLAGIYEQYF.

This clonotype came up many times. The CDR3: CASSFRTSGRGTDTQYF. The CDR3 DNA sequence: TGTGCCAGCAGCTTTCGGACTAGCGGGAGGGGGACAGATACGCAGTATTTT. The chain recombines TRBV12-3 or TRBV12-4 with TRBJ2-3, with 15 bases aligning to TRBD2. Unmatched junction bases numbered 7, after V lost 6 bases and J lost 3 bases. This CDR3 spans 17 amino acids.

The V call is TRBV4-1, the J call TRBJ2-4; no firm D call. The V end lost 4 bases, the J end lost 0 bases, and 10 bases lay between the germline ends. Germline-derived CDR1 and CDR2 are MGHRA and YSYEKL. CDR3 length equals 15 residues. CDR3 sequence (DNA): TGCGCCAGCAGCCTAAGTCCCTTAGCCAAAAACATTCAGTACTTC. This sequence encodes CASSLSPLAKNIQYF.

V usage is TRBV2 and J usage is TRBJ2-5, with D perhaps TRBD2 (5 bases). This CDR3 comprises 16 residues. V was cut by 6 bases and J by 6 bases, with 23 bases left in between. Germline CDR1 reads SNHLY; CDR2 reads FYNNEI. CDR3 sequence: CASSPRPGPEEKTQYF. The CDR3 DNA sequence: TGTGCCAGCAGCCCCCGCCCTGGGCCGGAGGAAAAGACCCAGTACTTC.

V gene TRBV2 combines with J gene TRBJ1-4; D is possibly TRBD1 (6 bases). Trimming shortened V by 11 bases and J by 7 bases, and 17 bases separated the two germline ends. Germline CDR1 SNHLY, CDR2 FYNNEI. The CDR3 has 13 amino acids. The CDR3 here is CAGSTGSVEKLFF. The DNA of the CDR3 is TGTGCCGGTTCGACAGGAAGTGTTGAAAAACTGTTTTTT.

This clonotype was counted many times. Written as DNA, the CDR3 is TGCAGCGTTGAAGTCGGGACAGCATCCTACGAGCAGTACTTC. As protein: CSVEVGTASYEQYF. This chain links TRBV29-1 with TRBJ2-7, with TRBD1 matching 7 bases. The J segment lost 1 base and the V segment lost 1 base, leaving 4 bases of the junction unmatched. The germline gives CDR1 SQVTM, CDR2 ANQGSEA. The CDR3 is 14 amino acids.

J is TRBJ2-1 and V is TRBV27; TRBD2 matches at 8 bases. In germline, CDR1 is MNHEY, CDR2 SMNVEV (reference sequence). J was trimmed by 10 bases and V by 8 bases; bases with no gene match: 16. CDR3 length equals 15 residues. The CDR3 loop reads CASSSGISGTEEQFF. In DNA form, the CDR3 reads TGTGCCAGCTCTTCGGGAATTAGCGGGACCGAGGAGCAGTTCTTC.

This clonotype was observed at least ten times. CDR3 region: CASSFRIPRVKDYGYTF. The CDR3 nucleotides are TGTGCCAGCAGTTTCCGCATACCCAGGGTTAAGGACTATGGCTACACCTTC. The J gene is TRBJ1-2, the V gene TRBV28, with a possible D match to TRBD1 (5 bases). Trimming shortened V by 3 bases and J by 3 bases, and 20 bases separated the two germline ends. Germline V CDR1 and CDR2: MDHEN, SYDVKM. This CDR3 has 17 amino acids.

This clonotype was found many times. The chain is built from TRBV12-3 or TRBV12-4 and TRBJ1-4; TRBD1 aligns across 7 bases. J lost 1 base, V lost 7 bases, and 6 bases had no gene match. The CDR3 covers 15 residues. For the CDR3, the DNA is TGTGCCAGCACCTGGGGGACAGAAACTAATGAAAAACTGTTTTTT. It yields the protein CASTWGTETNEKLFF.

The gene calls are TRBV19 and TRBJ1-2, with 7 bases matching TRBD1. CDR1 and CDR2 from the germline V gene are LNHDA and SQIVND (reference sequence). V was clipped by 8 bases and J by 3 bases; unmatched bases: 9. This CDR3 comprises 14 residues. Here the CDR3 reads CASGPPGQHYGYTF. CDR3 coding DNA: TGTGCCAGTGGCCCCCCGGGACAGCACTATGGCTACACCTTC.

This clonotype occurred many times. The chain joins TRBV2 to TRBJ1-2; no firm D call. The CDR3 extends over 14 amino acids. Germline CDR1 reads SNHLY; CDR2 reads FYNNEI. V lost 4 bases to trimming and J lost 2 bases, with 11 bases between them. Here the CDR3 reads CASSADALNYGYTF. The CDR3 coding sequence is TGTGCCAGCAGTGCTGATGCCCTCAACTATGGCTACACCTTC.

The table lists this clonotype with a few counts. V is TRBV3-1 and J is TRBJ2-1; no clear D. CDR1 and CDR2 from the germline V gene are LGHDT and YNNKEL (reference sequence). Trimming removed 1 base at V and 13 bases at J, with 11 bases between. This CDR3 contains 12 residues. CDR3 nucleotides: TGTGCCAGCAGCCAAGCTTCGGTCAGACAGTTCTTC. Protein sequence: CASSQASVRQFF.